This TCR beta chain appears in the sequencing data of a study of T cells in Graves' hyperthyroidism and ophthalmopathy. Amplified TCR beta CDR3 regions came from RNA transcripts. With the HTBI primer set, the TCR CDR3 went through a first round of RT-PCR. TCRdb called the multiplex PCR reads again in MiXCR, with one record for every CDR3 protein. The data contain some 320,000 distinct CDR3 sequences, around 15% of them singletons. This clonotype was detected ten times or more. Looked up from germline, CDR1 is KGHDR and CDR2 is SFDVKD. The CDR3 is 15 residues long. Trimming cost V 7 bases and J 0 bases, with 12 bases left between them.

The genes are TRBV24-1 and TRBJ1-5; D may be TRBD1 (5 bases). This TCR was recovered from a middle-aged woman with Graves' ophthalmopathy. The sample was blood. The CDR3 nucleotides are TGTGCCACCAGCTCCGCGGGGGTTAGCAATCAGCCCCAGCATTTT. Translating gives CATSSAGVSNQPQHF.